The sequence of this T cell receptor (beta chain) was determined in a study of blood T cell repertoires in COVID-19. The table came from immunoSEQ multiplex PCR; TCRdb's copy has only in-frame clones and leaves some out. Counted here are about 300,000 clones, about four fifths occurring once; the ten biggest clones make up 1.2%. This CDR3 has 14 residues. CDR1 is MNHEY, CDR2 SVGAGI, per germline. The ends were cut back, 5 bases at V and 2 bases at J, with 11 bases in the middle. The TCR sequence derives from a woman between 45 and 60 years old with acute or convalescent COVID-19. The sequencing input was peripheral blood. The chain links TRBV6-5 to TRBJ2-3; unclear D gene. CDR3 nucleotides: TGTGCCAGCAGTACCCCTGGCATCACAGATACGCAGTATTTT. Amino acids: CASSTPGITDTQYF.